This T cell receptor (beta chain) was documented in a study of blood T cell repertoires in COVID-19. For the study at large: T cells, B-cell-depleted T cells, or PBMCs provided the cDNA or gDNA that served as material.

The protocol was immunoSEQ multiplex PCR, while the TCRdb copy is restricted to in-frame clones and leaves out a portion. Here the sample spans around 100,000 clones, approximately 92% being singletons. This CDR3 has 13 amino acids. Germline CDR1 is MDHEN and CDR2 is SYDVKM. V shed 8 bases and J 8 bases; nucleotides not matched to a gene: 7. This chain connects TRBV28 to TRBJ1-4; TRBD1 matches 8 bases. The clonotype was recovered from a man in his fifties or sixties with active COVID-19. Sequencing input: peripheral blood. This CDR3 reads CASFDRGGEKLFF. The CDR3 nucleotides read TGTGCCAGCTTCGACAGGGGAGGGGAAAAACTGTTTTTT.